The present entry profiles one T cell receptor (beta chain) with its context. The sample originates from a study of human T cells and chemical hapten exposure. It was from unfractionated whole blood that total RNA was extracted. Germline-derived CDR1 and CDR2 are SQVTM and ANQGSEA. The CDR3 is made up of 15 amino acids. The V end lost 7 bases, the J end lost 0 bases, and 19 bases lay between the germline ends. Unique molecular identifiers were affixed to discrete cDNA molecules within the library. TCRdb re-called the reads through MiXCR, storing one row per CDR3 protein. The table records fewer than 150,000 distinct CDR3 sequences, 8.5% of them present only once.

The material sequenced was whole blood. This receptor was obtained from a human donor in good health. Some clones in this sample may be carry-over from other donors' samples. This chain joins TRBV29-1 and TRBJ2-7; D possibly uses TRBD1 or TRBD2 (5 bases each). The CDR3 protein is CSASDLRGVSYEQYF. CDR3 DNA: TGCAGCGCCTCGGATTTGAGAGGGGTCTCCTACGAGCAGTACTTC.